These 17 T cell receptor beta chains originate from one sample sequenced in a study of blood T cell repertoires in COVID-19. Measured with immunoSEQ multiplex PCR; TCRdb has only the in-frame clones, and not every one. Of approximately 300,000 clones listed, 87% were seen once; the top ten hold approximately 5.3%. Material: PBMCs or T cells enriched from blood (not recorded which). These receptors all stem from a woman aged 30 to 39 who had recovered from COVID-19.

The rearrangement uses TRBV19 and TRBJ1-2; 7 bases are a match to TRBD1. The germline V gene encodes CDR1 LNHDA and CDR2 SQIVND (reference sequence). This CDR3 contains 13 residues. The J segment lost 7 bases and the V segment lost 4 bases, leaving 6 bases of the junction unmatched. DNA for the CDR3: TGTGCCAGTAGTACTAACAGGGGAACTGGCTACACCTTC. Residues: CASSTNRGTGYTF. Full variable domain (missing parts from reference TRBV19 and TRBJ1-2): DGGITQSPKYLFRKEGQNVTLSCEQNLNHDAMYWYRQDPGQGLRLIYYSQIVNDFQKGDIAEGYSVSREKKESFPLTVTSAQKNPTAFYLCASSTNRGTGYTFGSGTRLTVV.

The chain is built from TRBV5-1 and TRBJ2-1, with 9 bases identical to TRBD2. Germline V lookup: CDR1 SGHRS, CDR2 YFSETQ. The length of the CDR3 is 15 residues. The J segment lost 7 bases and the V segment lost 2 bases, leaving 7 bases of the junction unmatched. This CDR3 is CASSLGGGALNEQFF. The CDR3 DNA sequence: TGCGCCAGCAGCTTAGGCGGGGGGGCCTTAAATGAGCAGTTCTTC.

The V call is TRBV5-8, the J call TRBJ2-1, with D tentatively TRBD2 (5 bases). Germline-derived CDR1 and CDR2 are SGHTS and YDEGEE. V lost 4 bases and J 0 bases, leaving 8 bases between the germline ends. The CDR3 is made up of 14 amino acids. The CDR3 reads CASSPGSSYNEQFF. The CDR3 DNA reads as TGTGCCAGCAGCCCGGGGAGCTCCTACAATGAGCAGTTCTTC.

Written as DNA, the CDR3 is TGCAGCGTCCTGGGGGAAGGGGGCTCACATGGCTACACCTTC. Its translation is CSVLGEGGSHGYTF. The chain employs TRBV29-1 and TRBJ1-2, with 7 bases fitting TRBD1. The J segment lost 6 bases and the V segment lost 6 bases, leaving 13 bases of the junction unmatched. CDR1 SQVTM and CDR2 ANQGSEA come from the germline V gene. There are 14 residues in the CDR3. Looking up the rest from reference TRBV29-1 and TRBJ1-2 gives the full variable domain: SAVISQKPSRDICQRGTSLTIQCQVDSQVTMMFWYRQQPGQSLTLIATANQGSEATYESGFVIDKFPISRPNLTFSTLTVSNMSPEDSSIYLCSVLGEGGSHGYTFGSGTRLTVV.

DNA for the CDR3: TGTGCCAGCAGCGGGGCCAGTCGGGGGAACACAGATACGCAGTATTTT. Amino acid sequence: CASSGASRGNTDTQYF. This chain uses TRBV7-6 with TRBJ2-3; tentatively, D is TRBD2 (6 bases). Germline loops: CDR1 SGHVS, CDR2 FNYEAQ. With 5 bases removed from V and 2 bases from J, the gap between germline ends came to 17 bases. CDR3 size: 16 residues. Combining the CDR3 with reference TRBV7-6 and TRBJ2-3 gives the whole variable domain GAGVSQSPRYKVTKRGQDVALRCDPISGHVSLYWYRQALGQGPEFLTYFNYEAQQDKSGLPNDRFSAERPEGSISTLTIQRTEQRDSAMYRCASSGASRGNTDTQYFGPGTRLTVL.

The chain links TRBV9 to TRBJ2-1, with 7 bases lining up with TRBD1. CDR1 is SGDLS and CDR2 is YYNGEE in the germline V gene. The CDR3 is 15 residues long. The junction had 9 bases not matched to a gene; V was cut back by 7 bases and J by 2 bases. CDR3 bases: TGTGCCAGCTCCAGGGGGACAAACACCTACAATGAGCAGTTCTTC. Translated: CASSRGTNTYNEQFF.

The rearrangement links TRBV7-2 to TRBJ2-3; TRBD1 agrees at 8 bases. In germline, CDR1 is SGHTA, CDR2 FQGNSA. J was trimmed by 4 bases and V by 1 base; bases with no gene match: 10. CDR3 length: 17 amino acids. DNA of the CDR3: TGTGCCAGCAGCTTAGGTCTGACAGGGGTGCCGGCAGATACGCAGTATTTT. This translates into CASSLGLTGVPADTQYF.

This chain links TRBV11-2 with TRBJ2-7; maybe TRBD2 (5 bases). CDR3 length equals 15 residues. V lost 8 bases and J lost 3, with 20 bases in between. CDR1 is SGHAT and CDR2 is FQNNGV in the germline V gene. CDR3 sequence reads: CASLGFGEPSYEQYF. As DNA, the CDR3 is TGTGCCAGCCTAGGTTTCGGGGAGCCGAGCTACGAGCAGTACTTC.

The CDR3 region has the DNA TGTGCCAGCAGTTTATCTGGCGGTCTAAGGACCTTC. Amino acid sequence: CASSLSGGLRTF. The rearrangement uses TRBV28 and TRBJ1-2; D not certain. Germline CDR1 MDHEN, CDR2 SYDVKM. V lost 1 base and J 14 bases, leaving 14 bases between the germline ends. The CDR3 is 12 residues long.

The V gene is TRBV28, the J gene TRBJ1-3, with D possibly matching TRBD1 (5 bases). Per the germline V gene, CDR1 is MDHEN and CDR2 is SYDVKM. V shed 7 bases and J shed 2 bases, with 12 bases lying between them. This CDR3 comprises 14 residues. CDR3 sequence (DNA): TGTGCCAGCACCCTTGGAGGGGCTGGAAACACCATATATTTT. Translated, it gives CASTLGGAGNTIYF.

V and J are TRBV3-1 (or the pseudogene TRBV3-2) and TRBJ1-4; 7 nucleotides align to TRBD1. The CDR3 runs 15 residues. The V and J ends lost 6 bases and 2 bases, in that order; junction bases with no gene match: 6. Germline-derived CDR1 and CDR2 are LGHDT and YNNKEL (reference sequence). CDR3 nucleotide sequence: TGTGCCAGCAGACCAACAGGGGTTACTAATGAAAAACTGTTTTTT. Encoded protein: CASRPTGVTNEKLFF.

The chain has TRBV28 and TRBJ2-5; a possible D gene is TRBD1 (6 bases). In germline, CDR1 is MDHEN, CDR2 SYDVKM. The CDR3 loop spans 15 amino acids. The V end lost 8 bases, the J end lost 4 bases, and 20 bases lay between the germline ends. CDR3 residues: CASGTPDGTSETQYF. CDR3 bases: TGTGCCAGCGGAACACCAGACGGGACATCAGAGACCCAGTACTTC.

This clone was counted a single time. The chain joins TRBV3-1 (or the pseudogene TRBV3-2) to TRBJ2-5, with D tentatively TRBD2 (5 bases). V was clipped by 3 bases and J by 5 bases, with 13 bases between them. CDR3 size: 14 residues. Germline V lookup: CDR1 LGHDT, CDR2 YNNKEL (reference sequence). CDR3 amino acids: CASSQSLAGETQYF. For the CDR3, the DNA is TGTGCCAGCAGCCAGTCGCTGGCGGGTGAGACCCAGTACTTC.

The V and J genes are TRBV2 and TRBJ1-6; 10 nucleotides agree with TRBD1. The length of the CDR3 is 13 residues. The ends lost 8 bases at V and 9 bases at J; junction bases unmatched: 4. The germline CDR1 and CDR2 sequences are SNHLY and FYNNEI. The CDR3 loop is CASSRDRGSPLHF. DNA of the CDR3: TGTGCCAGCTCCCGGGACAGGGGTTCACCCCTCCACTTT.

The chain carries TRBV19 and TRBJ2-3; D unresolved. V lost 8 bases and J lost 6, with 15 bases in between. This CDR3 spans 13 amino acids. Germline assignment: CDR1 LNHDA and CDR2 SQIVND (reference sequence). The CDR3 nucleotides are TGTGCCAGTGCCGGTGATGCCTCCGATACGCAGTATTTT. Translated: CASAGDASDTQYF.

The V call is TRBV6-4, the J call TRBJ1-1, with TRBD1 matching over 12 bases. V was clipped by 6 bases and J by 5 bases; unmatched bases: 13. CDR3 length: 17 residues. Germline V gene lookup returns CDR1 MRHNA and CDR2 SNTAGT. The CDR3 DNA reads as TGTGCCAGCAGCGATAGACCGGGACAGGGGGCGCTTACTGAAGCTTTCTTT. Its translation: CASSDRPGQGALTEAFF.

This rearrangement joins TRBV20-1 to TRBJ2-1; tentatively, D is TRBD2 (7 bases). Germline V gives CDR1 DFQATT, CDR2 SNEGSKA (reference sequence). The CDR3 has 14 residues. Trimming left V 3 bases short and J 3 bases short, with 12 bases between. In DNA, the CDR3 is TGCAGTGCTAGTAAGGGAGGGGGCTACAATGAGCAGTTCTTC. It encodes CSASKGGGYNEQFF.